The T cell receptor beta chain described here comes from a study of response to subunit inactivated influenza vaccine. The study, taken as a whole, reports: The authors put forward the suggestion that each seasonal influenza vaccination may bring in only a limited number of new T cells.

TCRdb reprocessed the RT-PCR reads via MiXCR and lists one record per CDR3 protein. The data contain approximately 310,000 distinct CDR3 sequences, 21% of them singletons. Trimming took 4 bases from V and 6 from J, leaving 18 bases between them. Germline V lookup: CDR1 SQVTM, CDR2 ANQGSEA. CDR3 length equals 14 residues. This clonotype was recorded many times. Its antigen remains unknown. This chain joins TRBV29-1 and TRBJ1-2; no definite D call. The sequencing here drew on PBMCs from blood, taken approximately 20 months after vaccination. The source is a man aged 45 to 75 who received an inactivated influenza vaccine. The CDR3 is CSVVYRAGGDGYTF. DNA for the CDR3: TGCAGCGTTGTATATCGGGCCGGCGGAGATGGCTACACCTTC.